This paragraph covers one T cell receptor beta chain sequence. The data originate from a study of control samples from healthy donors and cancer patients. The CDR3 has 14 amino acids. Trimming removed 2 bases from V and 0 bases from J, with 5 bases in between. Germline CDR1 reads MNHEY; CDR2 reads SVGAGI. Method: immunoSEQ multiplex PCR; TCRdb's copy keeps in-frame clones and lacks some. Of about 160,000 clones detected, about 94% appear once; the ten largest clones hold more than 8%. The chain recombines TRBV6-5 with TRBJ1-3; D not certain. The clonotype was recovered from a woman aged 40 to 55 in good health. The sequenced sample consisted of blood. This CDR3 reads CASSYGISGNTIYF. The CDR3, as DNA: TGTGCCAGCAGTTACGGTATCTCTGGAAACACCATATATTTT.